These 21 T cell receptor beta chains were all obtained from the same sample, sequenced in a study of CD8+ T cells in alopecia areata. cDNA reverse transcribed from extracted RNA served as the sequencing template. Here immunoSEQ multiplex PCR was the method, and the copy in TCRdb shows in-frame clones only, minus some. The sample carries some 200,000 clones, around 57% recorded once. Treatment: oral pan-JAK inhibitor, 5-10 mg twice daily. Sequenced here: CD4+ T cells sorted from blood, sampled at week 4, from a patient treated with tofacitinib. These receptor sequences come from a human donor with alopecia areata.

The J gene is TRBJ1-1, the V gene TRBV18, with TRBD1 matching over 11 bases. The CDR3 runs 15 residues. After removal of 5 bases from V and 6 bases from J, the junction contained 8 bases not matched to a gene. Looked up from germline, CDR1 is KGHSH and CDR2 is LQKENI. The CDR3 sequence: CASSNRTGGLAEAFF. The CDR3 nucleotides read TGTGCCAGCTCAAATCGGACAGGGGGCTTAGCTGAAGCTTTCTTT.

V usage is TRBV6-5 and J usage is TRBJ2-3; the match to TRBD2 covers 7 bases. V lost 6 bases, J lost 1 base, and 7 bases stayed unmatched. The CDR3 has 15 amino acids. CDR1 is MNHEY, CDR2 SVGAGI, per germline. The CDR3 sequence is CASRSSGVGTDTQYF. CDR3 nucleotides: TGTGCCAGCAGATCAAGCGGGGTAGGCACAGATACGCAGTATTTT.

This chain links TRBV5-6 with TRBJ2-3; D tentatively fits TRBD1 or TRBD2 (5 bases each). Deletions cut 0 bases from V and 0 bases from J, with 8 bases between. The CDR3 spans 15 residues. Looked up from germline, CDR1 is SGHDT and CDR2 is YYEEEE. DNA of the CDR3: TGTGCCAGCAGCTTGGCTGGGGGTAGCACAGATACGCAGTATTTT. Translated: CASSLAGGSTDTQYF.

In this sample, this clone turned up many times. The gene calls are TRBV2 and TRBJ2-1, with 9 nucleotides matching TRBD1. Germline CDR1 SNHLY, CDR2 FYNNEI. This CDR3 contains 15 residues. The V gene end was trimmed by 6 bases and the J gene end by 6 bases; junction bases not matched to a gene: 9. The CDR3, as DNA: TGTGCCAGCAGGACCGGGACAGGGAGAGGCAATGAGCAGTTCTTC. It codes for CASRTGTGRGNEQFF.

This clone was seen only a few times. This chain uses TRBV11-2 with TRBJ2-2; the D is unclear. Trimming took off 1 base at V and 4 bases at J, with 4 bases between the two ends. The CDR3 consists of 13 residues. Germline values: CDR1 SGHAT, CDR2 FQNNGV. Here the CDR3 reads CASSLVPTGELFF. DNA for the CDR3: TGTGCCAGCAGCTTAGTCCCCACCGGGGAGCTGTTTTTT.

The genes are TRBV29-1 and TRBJ2-7; 7 nucleotides agree with TRBD2. V shed 4 bases and J 2 bases; nucleotides not matched to a gene: 5. Germline V gene lookup returns CDR1 SQVTM and CDR2 ANQGSEA. The CDR3 covers 13 residues. The CDR3 reads CSVVVGGTYEQYF. In DNA, the CDR3 is TGCAGCGTTGTCGTGGGAGGGACCTACGAGCAGTACTTC.

The chain has TRBV29-1 and TRBJ2-7; D possibly corresponds to TRBD1 (5 bases). Trimming stripped 6 bases from V and 6 bases from J, with 18 bases between. The CDR3 is 13 amino acids. The germline V gene encodes CDR1 SQVTM and CDR2 ANQGSEA. The CDR3 sequence: CSVGRRVVGEQYF. As DNA, the CDR3 is TGCAGCGTCGGGCGCAGGGTGGTTGGCGAGCAGTACTTC.

This clone was seen a handful of times. This chain connects TRBV5-1 to TRBJ2-3; 8 bases line up with TRBD2. V dropped 5 bases and J dropped 0; count of bases not matched to a gene: 8. The CDR3 covers 16 residues. Looked up from germline, CDR1 is SGHRS and CDR2 is YFSETQ. For the CDR3, the DNA is TGCGCCAGCAGTTGGTCGGCTAGCGGGAGCACAGATACGCAGTATTTT. It yields the protein CASSWSASGSTDTQYF. The complete variable domain, with remaining parts taken from reference TRBV5-1 and TRBJ2-3, reads KAGVTQTPRYLIKTRGQQVTLSCSPISGHRSVSWYQQTPGQGLQFLFEYFSETQRNKGNFPGRFSGRQFSNSRSEMNVSTLELGDSALYLCASSWSASGSTDTQYFGPGTRLTVL.

CDR3 nucleotides: TGCAGCGTTGAGGGACTAGTAACAGATACGCAGTATTTT. This gives the protein CSVEGLVTDTQYF. This chain uses TRBV29-1 with TRBJ2-3; the match to TRBD2 covers 8 bases. This CDR3 contains 13 residues. The V gene's germline CDR1 is SQVTM and CDR2 ANQGSEA. Germline trimming cut 3 bases from V and 3 bases from J; bases unmatched to any gene: 2.

This clone has only a few counts. The V gene is TRBV19, the J gene TRBJ1-2; possibly TRBD1 for D (5 bases). Germline V gives CDR1 LNHDA, CDR2 SQIVND (reference sequence). The CDR3 is 12 residues long. The V end was cut by 10 bases, the J end by 1 base, with 10 bases between. The CDR3 is CATGRSNYGYTF. Here the CDR3 DNA reads TGTGCCACGGGACGGAGTAACTATGGCTACACCTTC.

This clone was seen a handful of times. The chain combines TRBV5-1 with TRBJ2-2; unclear D gene. In germline, CDR1 is SGHRS, CDR2 YFSETQ. V lost 0 bases and J 2 bases, leaving 17 bases between the germline ends. CDR3 length: 18 amino acids. The chain's CDR3 is CASSLGFASPYNTGELFF. The CDR3 coding sequence is TGCGCCAGCAGCTTGGGTTTTGCGTCCCCCTATAACACCGGGGAGCTGTTTTTT.

This clone was observed a handful of times. The rearrangement uses TRBV23-1 and TRBJ2-2; 7 nucleotides align to TRBD1. TRBV23-1 is noted as an ORF with a role that remains uncertain. CDR3 length: 14 residues. V was clipped by 6 bases and J by 7 bases; unmatched bases: 8. CDR3 sequence: CASRDRVKIGELFF. The CDR3 DNA reads as TGCGCCAGCAGAGACAGGGTTAAGATCGGGGAGCTGTTTTTT.

The V call is TRBV7-2, the J call TRBJ1-2; D gene uncertain. The ends were cut back, 0 bases at V and 5 bases at J, with 4 bases in the middle. Per germline, CDR1 SGHTA and CDR2 FQGNSA. The CDR3 consists of 12 residues. Written as DNA, the CDR3 is TGTGCCAGCAGCTTAGCGGATTATGGCTACACCTTC. Its protein is CASSLADYGYTF.

The chain carries TRBV4-3 and TRBJ1-6; D is undetermined. Trimming removed 1 base from V and 8 bases from J, with 6 bases in between. The germline gives CDR1 LGHNA, CDR2 YSLEER. This CDR3 is built from 13 residues. The CDR3 is CASSQVKDSPLHF. The CDR3 nucleotides are TGCGCCAGCAGCCAAGTGAAGGATTCACCCCTCCACTTT.

A few counts support this clone. The chain employs TRBV7-9 and TRBJ2-1, with D perhaps matching TRBD1 (5 bases). CDR3 length equals 14 residues. Looked up from germline, CDR1 is SEHNR and CDR2 is FQNEAQ (reference sequence). V was cut by 1 base and J by 4 bases, with 8 bases left in between. The CDR3 DNA reads as TGTGCCAGCAGCTTAGAAAGGGGATACAATGAGCAGTTCTTC. It is translated as CASSLERGYNEQFF.

This clone came up a few times. The chain couples TRBV5-1 to TRBJ2-5, with a weak D call TRBD1 (6 bases). V was clipped by 0 bases and J by 4 bases, with 13 bases between them. The CDR3 covers 15 residues. CDR1 is SGHRS, CDR2 YFSETQ, per germline. CDR3 sequence reads: CASSLGVDRPETQYF. CDR3 DNA: TGCGCCAGCAGCTTGGGGGTGGACAGACCAGAGACCCAGTACTTC. Supplemented by reference TRBV5-1 and TRBJ2-5, the full variable domain reads KAGVTQTPRYLIKTRGQQVTLSCSPISGHRSVSWYQQTPGQGLQFLFEYFSETQRNKGNFPGRFSGRQFSNSRSEMNVSTLELGDSALYLCASSLGVDRPETQYFGPGTRLLVL.

The chain uses TRBV30 and TRBJ1-6; 7 nucleotides line up with TRBD1. The CDR3 runs to 17 residues. With 0 bases clipped from V and 5 bases from J, the junction kept 10 bases outside the gene matches. The germline V gene has CDR1 GTSNPN and CDR2 SVGIG (reference sequence). The CDR3 loop is CAWSVLGRGINNSPLHF. For the CDR3, the DNA is TGTGCCTGGAGTGTACTTGGCAGGGGGATCAATAATTCACCCCTCCACTTT.

V gene TRBV25-1 combines with J gene TRBJ2-5; D may be TRBD2 (5 bases). There are 13 residues in the CDR3. V lost 7 bases and J 5 bases, leaving 14 bases between the germline ends. Germline V gene sequence: CDR1 MGHDK, CDR2 SYGVNS. The CDR3 sequence: CASTNLAAETQYF. CDR3 nucleotides: TGTGCCAGCACTAACCTAGCCGCCGAGACCCAGTACTTC.

The chain has TRBV11-2 and TRBJ2-7; the D is unclear. This CDR3 contains 12 residues. V lost 3 bases, J lost 3 bases, and 6 bases lay in between. Germline lookup yields CDR1 SGHAT and CDR2 FQNNGV. Here the CDR3 reads CASSFLHYEQYF. CDR3 nucleotide sequence: TGTGCCAGCAGCTTCCTACACTACGAGCAGTACTTC.

V usage is TRBV30 and J usage is TRBJ2-1, with D possibly TRBD2 on 7 matching bases. Germline V gene lookup returns CDR1 GTSNPN and CDR2 SVGIG (reference sequence). CDR3 length: 15 amino acids. The V end was cut by 4 bases, the J end by 7 bases, with 20 bases between. Here the CDR3 reads CAWIEMRGLRNEQFF. Here the CDR3 DNA reads TGTGCCTGGATCGAAATGCGGGGGCTAAGAAATGAGCAGTTCTTC. Full variable domain (rest looked up from reference TRBV30 and TRBJ2-1): SQTIHQWPATLVQPVGSPLSLECTVEGTSNPNLYWYRQAAGRGLQLLFYSVGIGQISSEVPQNLSASRPQDRQFILSSKKLLLSDSGFYLCAWIEMRGLRNEQFFGPGTRLTVL.

This clone was seen a handful of times. V usage is TRBV2 and J usage is TRBJ1-2; D may be TRBD1 (5 bases). V gave up 11 bases and J gave up 5 bases, with 12 bases separating them. In germline, CDR1 is SNHLY, CDR2 FYNNEI. The CDR3 loop spans 11 amino acids. DNA of the CDR3: TGTGCCCGGGCCCGGGGGTATGGCTACACCTTC. This gives the protein CARARGYGYTF.